This TCR beta chain was obtained from a study of T cells after yellow fever vaccination. General study findings and limits: Abundant bulk-population clonotypes could contaminate the FACS-sorted repertoires. Although most clonotypes did not, a small share appeared in both CD4 and CD8 compartments. Subsequent to the booster, the majority of primary-vaccination clones reappeared (around 96% CD4, 80% to 90% CD8). A secondary response was less intense yet reached its peak sooner, at day 5 versus 15.

This clonotype has just a few counts. Its antigen is unknown. This CDR3 spans 15 amino acids. Trimming stripped 3 bases from V and 2 bases from J, with 12 bases between. TCRdb reanalysed the 5' RACE reads using MiXCR and keeps one entry per CDR3 protein. The table records 620,000 or so distinct CDR3 sequences, 10% to 15% of them present only once. This sequence was found in a man aged 25 to 40 who received the YFV17D yellow fever vaccine. The input for sequencing was PBMCs, taken on the day of the yellow fever booster vaccination. The chain joins TRBV12-3 or TRBV12-4 to TRBJ2-3; D is unresolved. CDR3 in amino acids: CASSFSRTHTDTQYF. The CDR3 DNA is TGTGCCAGCAGTTTCAGCAGGACCCACACAGATACGCAGTATTTT.